Presented here are 18 T cell receptor beta chains from one specimen sequenced in a study of cytomegalovirus exposure and HLA in healthy donors. The protocol was immunoSEQ multiplex PCR, while the TCRdb copy is restricted to in-frame clones and leaves out a portion. This table has hundreds of thousands of clones, over 80% appearing once. Sequenced: PBMCs. These receptors all stem from a woman aged 18 to 35 in good health and CMV-seronegative.

The rearrangement uses TRBV2 and TRBJ1-4; a weak D match, TRBD1 (6 bases). CDR3 length equals 12 residues. In germline, CDR1 is SNHLY, CDR2 FYNNEI. V lost 5 bases to trimming and J lost 8 bases, with 9 bases between them. The CDR3 region is CASSLGQEKLFF. The DNA for the CDR3 is TGTGCCAGCAGTCTAGGACAGGAAAAACTGTTTTTT.

The rearrangement uses TRBV10-3 and TRBJ1-6; 7 nucleotides line up with TRBD1. This CDR3 contains 16 residues. The V gene end was trimmed by 4 bases and the J gene end by 5 bases; junction bases not matched to a gene: 8. Per germline, CDR1 ENHRY and CDR2 SYGVKD. The CDR3 reads CAISAQQGRNNSPLHF. In DNA, the CDR3 is TGTGCCATCAGTGCACAACAGGGGAGGAATAATTCACCCCTCCACTTT.

This clone appeared a few times. The V gene is TRBV27, the J gene TRBJ1-4; tentatively, D is TRBD1 (5 bases). CDR3 length equals 15 residues. With 0 bases removed from V and 4 bases from J, the gap between germline ends came to 9 bases. Per the germline V gene, CDR1 is MNHEY and CDR2 is SMNVEV (reference sequence). CDR3 nucleotides: TGTGCCAGCAGTTTATCATCAGGGATTAATGAAAAACTGTTTTTT. Its protein is CASSLSSGINEKLFF.

The rearrangement links TRBV4-1 to TRBJ1-1; 8 bases align to TRBD1. V gave up 3 bases and J gave up 6 bases; unmatched junction bases: 6. The CDR3 is 14 residues long. Per the germline V gene, CDR1 is MGHRA and CDR2 is YSYEKL. Here the CDR3 DNA reads TGCGCCAGCAGCCAGTACAGGGGGATATCTGAAGCTTTCTTT. As protein: CASSQYRGISEAFF.

This clone was seen once. At one end, the junction sequence differs from germline, possibly due to a read error. The CDR3 region has the DNA TGTGCCAGTTCACAGGGAACTCGGTATGGCTACACCTTC. The encoded protein is CASSQGTRYGYTF. The rearrangement uses TRBV18 and TRBJ1-2, with D perhaps TRBD1 (6 bases). The CDR3 loop spans 13 amino acids. The V gene's germline CDR1 is KGHSH and CDR2 LQKENI. Combining the CDR3 with reference TRBV18 and TRBJ1-2 gives the whole variable domain NAGVMQNPRHLVRRRGQEARLRCSPMKGHSHVYWYRQLPEEGLKFMVYLQKENIIDESGMPKERFSAEFPKEGPSILRIQQVVRGDSAAYFCASSQGTRYGYTFGSGTRLTVV.

The CDR3 protein is CASTTGTGNSPLHF. In DNA form, the CDR3 reads TGTGCCAGCACCACCGGGACAGGGAATTCACCCCTCCACTTT. The genes are TRBV7-9 and TRBJ1-6; 9 bases align to TRBD1. Germline CDR1 SEHNR, CDR2 FQNEAQ (reference sequence). The ends lost 7 bases at V and 7 bases at J; junction bases unmatched: 5. The CDR3 contains 14 residues.

The CDR3 here is CASAGGMGTDTQYF. CDR3 nucleotides: TGTGCCAGCGCGGGGGGAATGGGCACAGATACGCAGTATTTT. The genes are TRBV25-1 and TRBJ2-3; TRBD2 agrees at 8 bases. The CDR3 loop spans 14 amino acids. J was trimmed by 1 base and V by 8 bases; bases with no gene match: 5. Germline V lookup: CDR1 MGHDK, CDR2 SYGVNS.

This chain connects TRBV7-2 to TRBJ2-1; 7 nucleotides agree with TRBD2. This CDR3 contains 14 residues. Germline lookup yields CDR1 SGHTA and CDR2 FQGNSA. Trimming cost V 1 base and J 10 bases; bases outside gene matches: 7. For the CDR3, the DNA is TGTGCCAGCAGCTTAGGAAGTGTGACTAGCGAGCAGTTCTTC. It specifies CASSLGSVTSEQFF. Full variable domain (missing parts from reference TRBV7-2 and TRBJ2-1): GAGVSQSPSNKVTEKGKDVELRCDPISGHTALYWYRQSLGQGLEFLIYFQGNSAPDKSGLPSDRFSAERTGGSVSTLTIQRTQQEDSAVYLCASSLGSVTSEQFFGPGTRLTVL.

This clone has only a few counts. The chain joins TRBV27 to TRBJ1-2; tentative D call: TRBD1 (5 bases). Trimming stripped 4 bases from V and 6 bases from J, with 15 bases between. This CDR3 contains 14 residues. Germline V gene lookup returns CDR1 MNHEY and CDR2 SMNVEV (reference sequence). CDR3 sequence: CASSSQGIWHGYTF. The CDR3 DNA sequence: TGTGCCAGCAGTTCTCAGGGTATTTGGCATGGCTACACCTTC.

There are a few counts of this clone. V gene TRBV6-4 combines with J gene TRBJ2-1; D unclear. V dropped 0 bases and J dropped 2 bases, with 8 bases sitting between them. Germline values: CDR1 MRHNA, CDR2 SNTAGT. The CDR3 is 15 amino acids. CDR3 DNA: TGTGCCAGCAGTGACTCGGAATCCCCCTACAATGAGCAGTTCTTC. It codes for CASSDSESPYNEQFF.

The genes are TRBV7-8 and TRBJ2-2; TRBD1 agrees at 10 bases. V lost 3 bases, J lost 5 bases, and 9 bases stayed unmatched. The length of the CDR3 is 17 residues. The V gene's germline CDR1 is SGHVS and CDR2 FQNEAQ. DNA for the CDR3: TGTGCCAGCAGCTTCGGCCGACAGGGGGCGTGGACCGGGGAGCTGTTTTTT. Its protein product is CASSFGRQGAWTGELFF.

The chain uses TRBV7-9 and TRBJ1-1, with D perhaps TRBD1 (5 bases). This CDR3 has 12 amino acids. CDR1 and CDR2 (germline): SEHNR, FQNEAQ (reference sequence). V was cut by 5 bases and J by 6 bases, with 10 bases left in between. Written as DNA, the CDR3 is TGTGCCAGCAGCCAACAGGCAGCTGAAGCTTTCTTT. This codes for CASSQQAAEAFF. Complete variable domain (other parts from reference TRBV7-9 and TRBJ1-1): DTGVSQNPRHKITKRGQNVTFRCDPISEHNRLYWYRQTLGQGPEFLTYFQNEAQLEKSRLLSDRFSAERPKGSFSTLEIQRTEQGDSAMYLCASSQQAAEAFFGQGTRLTVV.

This sequence joins TRBV11-2 and TRBJ1-4; D is unclear. Germline lookup yields CDR1 SGHAT and CDR2 FQNNGV. V was clipped by 1 base and J by 4 bases, with 10 bases between them. This CDR3 has 15 residues. The CDR3: CASSLGSLYNEKLFF. CDR3 bases: TGTGCCAGCAGCTTAGGCTCCCTCTATAATGAAAAACTGTTTTTT.

The chain carries TRBV13 and TRBJ2-1; 7 bases fit TRBD2. Germline CDR1 PRHDT, CDR2 FYEKMQ (reference sequence). V was clipped by 0 bases and J by 2 bases; unmatched bases: 1. There are 15 residues in the CDR3. The CDR3 loop is CASSLGGTTYNEQFF. Written as DNA, the CDR3 is TGTGCCAGCAGCTTAGGAGGGACTACCTACAATGAGCAGTTCTTC. Supplemented by reference TRBV13 and TRBJ2-1, the full variable domain reads AAGVIQSPRHLIKEKRETATLKCYPIPRHDTVYWYQQGPGQDPQFLISFYEKMQSDKGSIPDRFSAQQFSDYHSELNMSSLELGDSALYFCASSLGGTTYNEQFFGPGTRLTVL.

This chain connects TRBV7-8 to TRBJ1-2; no clear D gene. Trimming removed 1 base from V and 0 bases from J, with 9 bases in between. Germline CDR1 is SGHVS and CDR2 is FQNEAQ. This CDR3 is built from 15 residues. The CDR3 here is CASSLVGVSNYGYTF. The CDR3 DNA is TGTGCCAGCAGCTTAGTTGGCGTGTCTAACTATGGCTACACCTTC.

V gene TRBV7-9 combines with J gene TRBJ2-5; 7 positions match TRBD2. V shed 7 bases, J shed 5 bases, and the junction held 13 bases outside the gene matches. CDR1 and CDR2 (germline): SEHNR, FQNEAQ (reference sequence). CDR3 size: 15 residues. CDR3 sequence reads: CASTLGGAATETQYF. CDR3 DNA sequence: TGTGCCAGCACCTTGGGAGGGGCAGCCACGGAGACCCAGTACTTC. The variable domain in full, completed from reference TRBV7-9 and TRBJ2-5, reads DTGVSQNPRHKITKRGQNVTFRCDPISEHNRLYWYRQTLGQGPEFLTYFQNEAQLEKSRLLSDRFSAERPKGSFSTLEIQRTEQGDSAMYLCASTLGGAATETQYFGPGTRLLVL.

V and J are TRBV5-4 and TRBJ2-3; 16 nucleotides agree with TRBD2. CDR3 size: 15 residues. Germline V CDR1 and CDR2: SGHNT, YYREEE (reference sequence). The V segment lost 4 bases and the J segment 6 bases; nucleotides outside the gene matches: 2. CDR3 amino acids: CASSPGLAGGDTQYF. CDR3 sequence (DNA): TGTGCCAGCAGCCCGGGACTAGCGGGGGGGGATACGCAGTATTTT.

The chain uses TRBV2 and TRBJ1-1; weak D call: TRBD1 (5 bases). Germline V gene sequence: CDR1 SNHLY, CDR2 FYNNEI. The V end was cut by 2 bases, the J end by 2 bases, with 15 bases between. The CDR3 length is 16 residues. The CDR3 coding sequence is TGTGCCAGCAGTGAACGTGCAACAGGTCTTAACACTGAAGCTTTCTTT. This gives the protein CASSERATGLNTEAFF.